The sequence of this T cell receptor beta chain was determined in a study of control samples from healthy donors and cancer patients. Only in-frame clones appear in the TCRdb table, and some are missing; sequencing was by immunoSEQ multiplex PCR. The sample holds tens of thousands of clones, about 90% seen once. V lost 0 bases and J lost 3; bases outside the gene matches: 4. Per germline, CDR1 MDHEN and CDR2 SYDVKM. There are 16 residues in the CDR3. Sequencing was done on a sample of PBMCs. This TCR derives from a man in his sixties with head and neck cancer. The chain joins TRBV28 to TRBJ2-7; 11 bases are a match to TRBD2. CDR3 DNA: TGTGCCAGCAGTTTATGGGGGACTAGCGGAGACTACGAGCAGTACTTC. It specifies CASSLWGTSGDYEQYF.